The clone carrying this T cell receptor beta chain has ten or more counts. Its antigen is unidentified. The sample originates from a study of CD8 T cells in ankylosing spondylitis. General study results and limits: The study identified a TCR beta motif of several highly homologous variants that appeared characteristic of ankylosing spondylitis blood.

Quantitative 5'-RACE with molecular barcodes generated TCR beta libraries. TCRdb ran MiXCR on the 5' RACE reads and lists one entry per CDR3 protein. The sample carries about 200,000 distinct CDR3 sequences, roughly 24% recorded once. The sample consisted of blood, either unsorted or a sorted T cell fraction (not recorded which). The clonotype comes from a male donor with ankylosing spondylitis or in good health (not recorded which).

CDR3 sequence reads: CASSPSRASEAFF. Written as DNA, the CDR3 is TGTGCCAGCAGCCCAAGCAGGGCGTCTGAAGCTTTCTTT. The genes are TRBV7-2 and TRBJ1-1, with D perhaps TRBD1 (5 bases). Germline V gene data show CDR1 as SGHTA and CDR2 as FQGNSA. This CDR3 comprises 13 residues. Deletions cut 5 bases from V and 6 bases from J, with 13 bases between.